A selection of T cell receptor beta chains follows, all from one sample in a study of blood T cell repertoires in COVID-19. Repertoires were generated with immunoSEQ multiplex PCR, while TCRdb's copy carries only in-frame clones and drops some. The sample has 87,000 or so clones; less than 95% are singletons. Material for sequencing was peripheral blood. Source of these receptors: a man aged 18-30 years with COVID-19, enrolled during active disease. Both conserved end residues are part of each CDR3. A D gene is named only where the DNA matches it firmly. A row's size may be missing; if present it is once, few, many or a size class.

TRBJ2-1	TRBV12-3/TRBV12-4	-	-	TGTGCCAGCAGTTTCTATACGGGTAATGAGCAGTTCTTC	CASSFYTGNEQFF
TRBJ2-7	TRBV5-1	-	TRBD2	TGCGCCAGCAGCTTCTTACTAGCGGGAGTCCCCTACGAGCAGTACTTC	CASSFLLAGVPYEQYF
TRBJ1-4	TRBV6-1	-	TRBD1	TGTGCCAGCAGTGAGGGACAGGGGGCTGAAAAACTGCTTTTT	CASSEGQGAEKLLF
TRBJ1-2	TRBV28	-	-	TGTGCCAGCAGTTACAATGGCTACACCTTC	CASSYNGYTF
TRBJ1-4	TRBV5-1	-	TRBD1	TGCGCCAGCAGCTGGGACAGGGGCACCGACGAAAAACTGTTTTTT	CASSWDRGTDEKLFF
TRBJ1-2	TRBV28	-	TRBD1	TGTGCCAGCAGCGTACCCGGACAGGGATACTATGGCTACACCTTC	CASSVPGQGYYGYTF
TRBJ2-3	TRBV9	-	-	TGTGCCAGCAGCGCCGACAGTTTTATGGATACGCAGTATTTT	CASSADSFMDTQYF
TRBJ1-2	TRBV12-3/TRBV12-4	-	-	TGTGCCAGCAGTATACAGGATAGCTATGGCTACACCTTC	CASSIQDSYGYTF
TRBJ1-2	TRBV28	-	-	TGTGCCAGCAGAGACTACTATGGCTACACCTTC	CASRDYYGYTF
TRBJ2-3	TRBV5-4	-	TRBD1	TGTGCCAGCAGCTTGCGACAGGGGGCGAGGACGCAGTATTTT	CASSLRQGARTQYF
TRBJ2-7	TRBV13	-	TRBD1	TGTGCCAGCAGCTCTCGACAGGGTTCCCACGAGCAGTACTTC	CASSSRQGSHEQYF
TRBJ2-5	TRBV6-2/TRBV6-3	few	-	TGTGCCAGCAGTTACGACGAGGTGGAGACCCAGTACTTC	CASSYDEVETQYF
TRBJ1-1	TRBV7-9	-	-	TGTGCCAGCAGCTTAGGCGTGCTTGGGGAGAGAGCTTTCTTT	CASSLGVLGERAFF
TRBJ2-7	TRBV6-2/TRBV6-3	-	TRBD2	TGTGCCAGCAGTTACTCGACCAGCGGGACCCACGAGCAGTACTTC	CASSYSTSGTHEQYF
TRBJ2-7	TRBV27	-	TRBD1	TGTGCCACAAAACCCGGGACAGGGTTCTACGAGCAGTACTTC	CATKPGTGFYEQYF
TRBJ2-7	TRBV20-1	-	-	TGCAGTGCTAGAAGTCTCCGGGAGCAGTACTTC	CSARSLREQYF
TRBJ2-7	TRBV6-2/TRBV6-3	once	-	TGTGCCAGCAGTTACCCGTTGCGGGTGGCCCACTACGAGCAGTACTTC	CASSYPLRVAHYEQYF
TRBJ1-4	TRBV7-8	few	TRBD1	TGTGCCAGCAGTTCCTCGCAGGCCGGGACAGGGGGAGAAAAACTGTTTTTT	CASSSSQAGTGGEKLFF
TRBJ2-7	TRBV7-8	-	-	TGTGCCAGCACCTCCGGCAGGGCGTACGAGCAGTACTTC	CASTSGRAYEQYF
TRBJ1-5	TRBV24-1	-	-	TGTGCCACCAGTGATCCCCCATGGGAGGCCCAGCATTTT	CATSDPPWEAQHF
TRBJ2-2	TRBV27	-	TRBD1	TGTGCCAGCAGTTGGGGACAGGGCACCGGGGAGCTGTTTTTT	CASSWGQGTGELFF
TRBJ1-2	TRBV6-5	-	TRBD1	TGTGCCAGTCATGCCCCAGGGGGCACTGGCTACACCTTC	CASHAPGGTGYTF
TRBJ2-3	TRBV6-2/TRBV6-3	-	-	TGTGCCAGCAGTTACGGGCAGCGTCCAGGGATCCTCACAGATACGCAGTATTTT	CASSYGQRPGILTDTQYF
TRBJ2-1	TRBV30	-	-	TGTGCCTGGAGTAGACAGGGAGGACTGTTCTTC	CAWSRQGGLFF
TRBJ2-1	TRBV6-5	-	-	TGTGCCAGCAGCCGAGAATACTCCTACAATGAGCAGTTCTTC	CASSREYSYNEQFF
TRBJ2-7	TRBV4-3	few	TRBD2	TGCGCCAGCAGCCTCCTAGCGGGAGGGGCCTACGAGCAGTACTTC	CASSLLAGGAYEQYF
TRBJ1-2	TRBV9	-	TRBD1	TGTGCCAGCAGCGCGCTCAGGACAGGGGGCGCTGGCTATGGCTACACCTTC	CASSALRTGGAGYGYTF
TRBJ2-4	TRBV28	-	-	TGTGCCAGCAGTTTAACAGCACAGTCCAAAAACATTCAGTACTTC	CASSLTAQSKNIQYF
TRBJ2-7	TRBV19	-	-	TGTGCCAGTAGTCCACCGAGGTTACCCTACGAGCAGTACTTC	CASSPPRLPYEQYF
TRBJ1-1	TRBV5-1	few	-	TGCGCCAGCAGCTTGGTACCGGGTAGCACTGAAGCTTTCTTT	CASSLVPGSTEAFF
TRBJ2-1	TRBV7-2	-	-	TGTGCCAGCAGCTCCACTCCGAGCTCCTACAATGAGCAGTTCTTC	CASSSTPSSYNEQFF
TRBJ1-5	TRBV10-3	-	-	TGTGCCACTGACCCGGGACTGGGCAATCAGCCCCAGCATTTT	CATDPGLGNQPQHF
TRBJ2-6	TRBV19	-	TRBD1	TGTGCCAGTAGTCCCCAGGGGGCCAGCTCTGGGGCCAACGTCCTGACTTTC	CASSPQGASSGANVLTF
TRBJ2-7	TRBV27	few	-	TGTGCCAGCAGCCTCCGACTAGGGACCAACTACGAGCAGTACTTC	CASSLRLGTNYEQYF
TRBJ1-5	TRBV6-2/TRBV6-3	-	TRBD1	TGTGCCAGCAGTCGGACAGGGGAGAATCAGCCCCAGCATTTT	CASSRTGENQPQHF
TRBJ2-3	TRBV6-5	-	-	TGTGCCAGCTGGGGCGGCACAGATACGCAGTATTTT	CASWGGTDTQYF
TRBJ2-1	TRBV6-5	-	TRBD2	TGTGCCAGCAGTCGTCGAAGCGGGAGGAACGGTGAGCAGTTCTTC	CASSRRSGRNGEQFF
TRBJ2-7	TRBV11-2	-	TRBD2	TGTGCCAGCAGCTTCGGACTAGCGGGACCCTACGAGCAGTACTTC	CASSFGLAGPYEQYF
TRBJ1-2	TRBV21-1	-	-	TGTGCCAGCAGCAACTACAGGGGATCTAGCTATGGCTACACCTTC	CASSNYRGSSYGYTF
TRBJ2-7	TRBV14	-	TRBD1	TGTGCCAGCAGCCAATACAGGGGGTTAAGGTACGAGCAGTACTTC	CASSQYRGLRYEQYF
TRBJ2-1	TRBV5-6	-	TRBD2	TGTGCCAGCAGCTTGGGGGCTAGCGGGCGACTTACCAATGAGCAGTTCTTC	CASSLGASGRLTNEQFF
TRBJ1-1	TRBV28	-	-	TGTGCCAGCAGTTTATTTAGATTGGGGGGGAGAGGGATGAACACTGAAGCTTTCTTT	CASSLFRLGGRGMNTEAFF
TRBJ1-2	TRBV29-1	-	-	TGCAGCGTTGAAGAAGGGAGACAGGAGTATGGCTACACCTTC	CSVEEGRQEYGYTF
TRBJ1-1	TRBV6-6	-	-	TGTGCCAGCATTACGCGGGAGCAGAACACTGAAGCTTTCTTT	CASITREQNTEAFF
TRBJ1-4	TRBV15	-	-	TGTGCCACCAGCAGAGACTATCCTTCATCGCTCATAGGGGAAAAACTGCTTTTT	CATSRDYPSSLIGEKLLF
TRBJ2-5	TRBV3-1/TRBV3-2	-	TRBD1	TGTGCCAGCAGCTTCCGGGACAGGGTTCAAGAGACCCAGTACTTC	CASSFRDRVQETQYF
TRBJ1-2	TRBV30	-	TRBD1	TGTGCCTGGTCGGGACAGCCGACTAAAGGCTACACCTTC	CAWSGQPTKGYTF
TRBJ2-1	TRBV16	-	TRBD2	TGTGCCAGCAGCCCTTCGCCGCCTAGCGGTGCCTACAATGAGCAGTTCTTC	CASSPSPPSGAYNEQFF
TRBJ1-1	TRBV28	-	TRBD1	TGTGCCAGCAGTCCAGACAGGGGGCTCTCTGAAGCTTTCTTT	CASSPDRGLSEAFF
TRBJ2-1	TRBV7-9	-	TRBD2	TGTGCCAGCAGCTCTCCGACTAGCGTCACTCACAATGAGCAGTTCTTC	CASSSPTSVTHNEQFF
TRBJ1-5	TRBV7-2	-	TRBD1	TGTGCCAGCAGCTTAGGTGACAGGGGGCGCGGGCAGCCCCAGCATTTT	CASSLGDRGRGQPQHF
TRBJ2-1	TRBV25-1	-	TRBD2	TGTGCCAGCAGTGTGCGGGGGAGCTCCTACAATGAGCAGTTCTTC	CASSVRGSSYNEQFF
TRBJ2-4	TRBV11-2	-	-	TGTGCCAGCAGCTCTCCAGGGTTAGCCAAAAACATTCAGTACTTC	CASSSPGLAKNIQYF
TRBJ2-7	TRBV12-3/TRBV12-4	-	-	TGTGCCAGCAGCCGGGACTTCCTTAGCGAGCAGTACTTC	CASSRDFLSEQYF
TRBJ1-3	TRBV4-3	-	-	TGCGCCAGCAGCCGAATCGGGGGAAACACCATATATTTT	CASSRIGGNTIYF